One and the same sample provided the 10 T cell receptor beta chains below, sequenced in a study of cytomegalovirus exposure and HLA in healthy donors. Vbeta (60) and Jbeta (13) primers were used in the PCR. Profiling relied on immunoSEQ multiplex PCR, and the TCRdb table lists in-frame clones only, not all of them. The repertoire holds over 75,000 clones, with about 80% as singletons. The sequenced material came from PBMCs. The receptors here all came from an older woman in good health and CMV-seronegative.

The genes are TRBV15 and TRBJ2-7; 7 bases fit TRBD1. Losses at the gene ends were 1 base for V and 5 bases for J; bases not matched to a gene: 2. The CDR3 length is 13 residues. The germline CDR1 and CDR2 sequences are LNHNV and YYDKDF (reference sequence). CDR3 nucleotide sequence: TGTGCCACCAGCAGAGTTCAGGGGGACGAGCAGTACTTC. Protein product: CATSRVQGDEQYF. The full variable domain, with the rest looked up from reference TRBV15 and TRBJ2-7, is DAMVIQNPRYQVTQFGKPVTLSCSQTLNHNVMYWYQQKSSQAPKLLFHYYDKDFNNEADTPDNFQSRRPNTSFCFLDIRSPGLGDTAMYLCATSRVQGDEQYFGPGTRLTVT.

The rearrangement links TRBV11-3 to TRBJ2-1; D is unresolved. The V gene lost 0 bases and the J gene lost 3 bases, with 6 bases spanning the gap. Germline CDR1 SGHNT, CDR2 YENEEA. CDR3 size: 14 residues. CDR3 in amino acids: CASSLDRDYNEQFF. The CDR3 DNA is TGTGCCAGCAGCTTAGATCGAGACTACAATGAGCAGTTCTTC.

The CDR3 region has the DNA TGTGCCAGCAGCTTACGACAATTGAACACTGAAGCTTTCTTT. The encoded protein is CASSLRQLNTEAFF. The rearrangement links TRBV7-9 to TRBJ1-1; unclear D gene. V lost 2 bases and J 0 bases, leaving 7 bases between the germline ends. This CDR3 contains 14 residues. Germline values: CDR1 SEHNR, CDR2 FQNEAQ (reference sequence).

This chain links TRBV6-5 with TRBJ1-3; no clear D. Germline assignment: CDR1 MNHEY and CDR2 SVGAGI. The CDR3 totals 15 residues. Between the trimmed V and J ends, which lost 7 bases and 5 bases, there was a span of 18 bases. The CDR3 here is CASKPASGPRNTIYF. The CDR3 DNA follows: TGTGCCAGCAAACCCGCGTCGGGTCCTCGAAACACCATATATTTT.

The chain has TRBV10-3 and TRBJ1-1; D gene unclear. Trimming cost V 3 bases and J 6 bases, with 14 bases left between them. CDR1 is ENHRY, CDR2 SYGVKD, per germline. The CDR3 is 14 amino acids. CDR3 nucleotides: TGTGCCATCAGTGAACAAGGGAGCGGCGCTGAAGCTTTCTTT. Translating it yields CAISEQGSGAEAFF.

The table lists this clone with a count of one. The J gene is TRBJ1-1, the V gene TRBV27; the D is unclear. V lost 3 bases and J lost 1, with 6 bases in between. CDR3 length: 13 residues. The germline gives CDR1 MNHEY, CDR2 SMNVEV (reference sequence). DNA of the CDR3: TGTGCCAGCAGTTTTGCACAGAACACTGAAGCTTTCTTT. This encodes CASSFAQNTEAFF.

The rearrangement joins TRBV29-1 to TRBJ2-1, with TRBD2 matching 8 bases. The CDR3 has 12 amino acids. V was clipped by 6 bases and J by 10 bases; unmatched bases: 8. Germline-derived CDR1 and CDR2 are SQVTM and ANQGSEA. CDR3 in amino acids: CSVGGGGDEQFF. The CDR3 coding sequence is TGCAGCGTCGGGGGGGGAGGAGACGAGCAGTTCTTC.

J is TRBJ2-7 and V is TRBV7-8; 10 nucleotides agree with TRBD2. Germline loops: CDR1 SGHVS, CDR2 FQNEAQ. This CDR3 has 16 amino acids. V dropped 2 bases and J dropped 2; count of bases not matched to a gene: 6. CDR3 amino acids: CASSLPRTSGPYEQYF. The CDR3 DNA follows: TGTGCCAGCAGCTTACCTCGGACTAGCGGACCCTACGAGCAGTACTTC.

The chain links TRBV6-1 to TRBJ2-3, with D maybe TRBD1 (5 bases). The V gene lost 5 bases and the J gene lost 2 bases, with 14 bases spanning the gap. The CDR3 sequence is 15 residues long. Germline-derived CDR1 and CDR2 are MNHNS and SASEGT. CDR3 coding DNA: TGTGCCAGCAGTCGGACATCCTCCTACACAGATACGCAGTATTTT. Translated: CASSRTSSYTDTQYF.

The rearrangement links TRBV10-3 to TRBJ2-7, with D maybe TRBD2 (6 bases). The V end lost 0 bases, the J end lost 0 bases, and 9 bases lay between the germline ends. Germline CDR1 is ENHRY and CDR2 is SYGVKD. There are 15 residues in the CDR3. CDR3 nucleotide sequence: TGTGCCATCAGTGAGTCGGGGGGATCCTCCTACGAGCAGTACTTC. Protein sequence: CAISESGGSSYEQYF.